The 17 T cell receptor beta chains below come from one sample, sequenced in a study of blood T cell dynamics during melanoma immunotherapy. Stated time point: pre-treatment baseline. Profiled with immunoSEQ multiplex PCR; TCRdb holds only in-frame clones, not every one. The sample consists of about 8,500 clones, over 65% of them appearing once. The source material was blood, sampled from a patient treated with checkpoint blockade. The receptors were sampled from a human donor with melanoma.

The CDR3 bases are TGCGCCAGCAGTGATTATATCAGGGTCCAGGAGCAGTACTTC. It codes for CASSDYIRVQEQYF. The chain joins TRBV10-2 to TRBJ2-7; D is possibly TRBD1 (5 bases). CDR1 is WSHSY and CDR2 is SAAADI in the germline V gene. The CDR3 length is 14 residues. The ends were cut back, 3 bases at V and 7 bases at J, with 16 bases in the middle.

In nucleotides, the CDR3 is TGTGCCTGGAAACGGGGGAGCTACACCTTC. Translated: CAWKRGSYTF. The V and J genes are TRBV30 and TRBJ1-2, with D possibly matching TRBD1 (5 bases). V lost 4 bases to trimming and J lost 9 bases, with 9 bases between them. The CDR3 loop spans 10 amino acids. Germline V gives CDR1 GTSNPN, CDR2 SVGIG (reference sequence).

The gene calls are TRBV14 and TRBJ2-7, with 12 positions matching TRBD2. The germline V gene encodes CDR1 SGHDN and CDR2 FVKESK. V shed 1 base and J 2 bases; nucleotides not matched to a gene: 3. The CDR3 contains 16 residues. The CDR3: CASSQGLAGAAYEQYF. The CDR3 region has the DNA TGTGCCAGCAGCCAAGGACTAGCGGGGGCCGCCTACGAGCAGTACTTC.

V gene TRBV19 combines with J gene TRBJ1-5; D is perhaps TRBD1 (6 bases). CDR3 size: 14 residues. Trimming removed 3 bases from V and 7 bases from J, with 13 bases in between. Germline values: CDR1 LNHDA, CDR2 SQIVND (reference sequence). CDR3 sequence: CASSMGQGRQPQHF. The CDR3 DNA is TGTGCCAGTAGTATGGGGCAGGGGAGACAGCCCCAGCATTTT.

This clone showed up just a few times. The V and J genes are TRBV18 and TRBJ1-5; D might be TRBD1 (6 bases). Trimming pared 2 bases from V and 4 bases from J, leaving 18 bases between. The CDR3 consists of 17 residues. Germline V gene data show CDR1 as KGHSH and CDR2 as LQKENI. The CDR3: CASSPWVTGGENQPQHF. Here the CDR3 DNA reads TGTGCCAGCTCACCATGGGTAACCGGGGGCGAAAATCAGCCCCAGCATTTT.

The chain uses TRBV6-1 and TRBJ1-5, with a possible D match to TRBD1 (5 bases). V was cut by 2 bases and J by 2 bases, with 10 bases left in between. CDR1 and CDR2 (germline): MNHNS, SASEGT. This CDR3 comprises 15 residues. CDR3 in amino acids: CASSETGGGNQPQHF. The CDR3 DNA reads TGTGCCAGCAGTGAAACAGGAGGGGGCAATCAGCCCCAGCATTTT.

The chain joins TRBV10-3 to TRBJ2-1, with D perhaps matching TRBD1 (5 bases). Trimming stripped 6 bases from V and 5 bases from J, with 11 bases between. Germline V lookup: CDR1 ENHRY, CDR2 SYGVKD. This CDR3 is 13 amino acids long. Here the CDR3 reads CAIRAGSDNEQFF. In DNA form, the CDR3 reads TGTGCCATCAGGGCAGGGTCCGACAATGAGCAGTTCTTC.

The chain combines TRBV7-9 with TRBJ2-1; 11 bases agree with TRBD2. J lost 2 bases, V lost 5 bases, and 2 bases had no gene match. Germline CDR1 SEHNR, CDR2 FQNEAQ (reference sequence). The CDR3 has 15 amino acids. CDR3: CASSELAGAYNEQFF. CDR3 nucleotide sequence: TGTGCCAGCAGCGAACTAGCGGGGGCCTACAATGAGCAGTTCTTC.

This chain joins TRBV7-3 and TRBJ2-1, with 10 bases that match TRBD2. Germline trimming cut 5 bases from V and 12 bases from J; bases unmatched to any gene: 7. CDR1 is SGHTA, CDR2 FQGTGA, per germline. This CDR3 contains 13 residues. The CDR3 reads CASSPFSSGRQFF. CDR3 sequence (DNA): TGTGCCAGCAGCCCTTTCTCTAGCGGGAGGCAGTTCTTC. Full variable domain (outside the CDR3, taken from reference TRBV7-3 and TRBJ2-1): GAGVSQTPSNKVTEKGKYVELRCDPISGHTALYWYRQSLGQGPEFLIYFQGTGAADDSGLPNDRFFAVRPEGSVSTLKIQRTERGDSAVYLCASSPFSSGRQFFGPGTRLTVL.

The V and J genes are TRBV19 and TRBJ2-1; possibly TRBD1 for D (5 bases). This CDR3 contains 15 residues. CDR1 is LNHDA, CDR2 SQIVND, per germline (reference sequence). Trimming took 2 bases from V and 3 from J, leaving 11 bases between them. CDR3 nucleotides: TGTGCCAGTAGTATATCCCGGACAATCTACAATGAGCAGTTCTTC. Encoded protein: CASSISRTIYNEQFF.

This clone appeared once. The chain combines TRBV9 with TRBJ1-5; D is uncertain. The CDR3 contains 14 residues. V gave up 3 bases and J gave up 6 bases, with 13 bases separating them. Germline V gene data show CDR1 as SGDLS and CDR2 as YYNGEE. This chain's CDR3 is CASSGGVGVQPQHF. The DNA of the CDR3 is TGTGCCAGCAGCGGCGGGGTTGGCGTTCAGCCCCAGCATTTT.

V gene TRBV28 combines with J gene TRBJ2-1; either TRBD1 or TRBD2 may fit D (7 bases each). The CDR3 is 12 residues long. The ends were cut back, 6 bases at V and 14 bases at J, with 17 bases in the middle. Looked up from germline, CDR1 is MDHEN and CDR2 is SYDVKM. The CDR3 DNA is TGTGCCAGCAGGACGGCAGGGGGGGAAAAGTTCTTC. Residues: CASRTAGGEKFF.

This sequence joins TRBV7-7 and TRBJ1-2, with 7 nucleotides matching TRBD1. The CDR3 has 17 residues. The V gene's germline CDR1 is SSHAT and CDR2 FNYEAQ (reference sequence). V was pared by 6 bases and J by 4 bases, with 17 bases of the junction left unmatched. In DNA form, the CDR3 reads TGTGCCAGCAGTTCAGTCCCTTACAGGGGCCCTCCCTATGGCTACACCTTC. It specifies CASSSVPYRGPPYGYTF.

This chain uses TRBV4-1 with TRBJ2-7; D is possibly TRBD1 or TRBD2 (6 bases each). CDR3 length: 17 residues. V dropped 4 bases and J dropped 5 bases, with 24 bases sitting between them. The germline V gene encodes CDR1 MGHRA and CDR2 YSYEKL. The CDR3 region has the DNA TGCGCCAGCAGCCGAGGGGGTCTAGCGCTCTTGGGGGACGAGCAGTACTTC. It translates to CASSRGGLALLGDEQYF.

The chain couples TRBV6-5 to TRBJ1-4; 9 bases match TRBD1. J lost 3 bases, V lost 6 bases, and 5 bases had no gene match. The V gene's germline CDR1 is MNHEY and CDR2 SVGAGI. The CDR3 is made up of 15 amino acids. The CDR3, as DNA: TGTGCCAGCAGGGGACAGGGCGAAGCTAATGAAAAACTGTTTTTT. Translated: CASRGQGEANEKLFF.

V is TRBV7-2 and J is TRBJ1-6, with 8 bases identical to TRBD1. Germline CDR1 and CDR2: SGHTA and FQGNSA. V was clipped by 5 bases and J by 15 bases; unmatched bases: 3. The CDR3 sequence is 11 residues long. Here the CDR3 reads CASSPGTGLHF. The CDR3 region has the DNA TGTGCCAGCAGCCCGGGGACAGGCCTCCACTTT. Filled out from reference TRBV7-2 and TRBJ1-6, the complete variable domain reads GAGVSQSPSNKVTEKGKDVELRCDPISGHTALYWYRQSLGQGLEFLIYFQGNSAPDKSGLPSDRFSAERTGGSVSTLTIQRTQQEDSAVYLCASSPGTGLHFGNGTRLTVT.

The chain links TRBV4-2 to TRBJ1-1; a possible D gene is TRBD1 (6 bases). The germline gives CDR1 LGHNA, CDR2 YNFKEQ. Trimming pared 6 bases from V and 3 bases from J, leaving 14 bases between. This CDR3 comprises 14 residues. CDR3 residues: CASRRQASDTEAFF. Written as DNA, the CDR3 is TGTGCCAGCAGACGACAGGCTTCGGACACTGAAGCTTTCTTT.